This TCR beta chain was identified during a study of shared clonotypes between healthy human individuals (dated by TCRdb to the early 2020s). With regard to the full study: A couple of women and three men aged 18 to 49 years were included in the cohort. For each donor, three plates each were used for CD4 naive and CD4 memory, two plates were used for CD8 naive, and one plate was used for CD8 memory. To estimate repertoire size and how much clonotypes are shared between individuals, the study performed deep sequencing of blood TCR repertoires from about five healthy adults. To increase sequencing depth and limit assay-specific biases, TCR repertoire library preparation and sequencing were carried out by different laboratories using diverse techniques. Each donor's leukapheresis produced roughly between roughly 0.85 and 9 billion PBMCs.

The donors were healthy, HIV-negative adults who had no recently reported acute infections or vaccinations. All donors were Caucasian adults living in Nashville, Tennessee, USA. CD4+ T cells were enriched by magnetic negative selection, after which naive cells were positively selected on CD45RA and the negative fraction was taken as the memory subset. Blood was obtained by leukapheresis, after which PBMCs were separated by Ficoll-Histopaque density gradient centrifugation and cryopreserved in liquid nitrogen vapor phase. Analytical flow cytometry was used to check the purity and quantity of each magnetically sorted T cell population. From each sorted fraction, genomic DNA was isolated and quantified by UV absorbance on a Nanodrop 2000c. Using the deep immunoSEQ assay, multiplex PCR amplified TCR CDR3 regions from genomic DNA. For each cell subset, the extracted genomic DNA was distributed evenly across all wells of several immunoSEQ 96-well plates, and each plate served as one replicate. Each replicate PCR for sorted subsets received approximately 200 ng genomic DNA, equal to tens of thousands of T cell genomes. Purified libraries were quantified with a Qubit 3.0 fluorometer, sized on a Bioanalyzer 2100, and re-quantified with the KAPA Library Quantification kit. A separate single-read 150-cycle Illumina NextSeq 550 flow cell was used to sequence each immunoSEQ 96-well plate. The authors' pipeline ran thus. Because only junctional sequences without quality scores were contained in the immunoSEQ output, filtering matching that applied to full-length reads could not be performed. Sequences were annotated with PyIR, a Python wrapper for IgBLAST v1.9, using IMGT germline references to assign V/J genes and CDR3. Reads were filtered out if the reads had weak V/J assignments (E-value above 1e-6), no CDR3, stop codons, out-of-frame junctions, or ambiguous translated residues. V3J clonotypes were defined as sequences sharing an identical inferred V gene, J gene, and CDR3 amino acid sequence. To compute the percentage overlap between repertoires, the number of shared unique clonotypes was divided by the size of the smaller repertoire. Repertoire richness was assessed with RTK rarefaction, the Chao1 estimator, and Recon v2.1 estimates of unobserved clonotypes. For all TCRbeta clonotypes obtained by the gDNA method from four donors, generation probabilities were computed with OLGA. TCRdb stores this immuneACCESS table with in-frame sequences only. Part of the clones is absent; in the studies checked, under half of the shortfall reflects unresolved V genes, and no reason is known for the rest. The V and J calls and the clone size are those of that table, but D and trimming were determined from the DNA. The sample table shows roughly 2,500,000 clones, and approximately 94% are seen once. Roughly 0.39% of the sample is taken by the ten largest.

A note on this clone: No antigen is known for it. Base qualities are not provided; no much larger clone lies one nucleotide away.

Here V drops 5 bases and J drops 5 bases, and the junction holds 9 bases not matched to any gene. The cysteine opens and the phenylalanine closes a CDR3 of 15 amino acids. The entry retains the CDR3 DNA only, 45 bases that are in frame from base 1. As encoded in the germline V gene, CDR1 is SGHRS while CDR2 is YFSETQ. Study-level results and caveats: Pairwise subsampling indicated that sequencing depth was expected to affect the degree of clonotype sharing among donors. Compared with non-shared clonotypes, the clonotypes found in all four sorted-subset donors had higher generation probabilities. Larger estimated clonotype richness was generally found for naive subsets than for memory subsets. The small number of donors limited the genetic and exposure-history diversity represented. Rarefaction of sorted-subset datasets indicated incomplete sequencing despite the large sequencing depth. Sampling was limited to blood, and TCR repertoires in tissue likely differ from TCR repertoires in blood. When a handful of donors were compared, the shared fraction of clonotypes was approximately 5% for naive CD4, about 4% for naive CD8, about 2.5% for memory CD4, and roughly 0.43% for memory CD8.

Sequences were obtained from naive CD4+ T cells from PBMCs. The cell subset or site label on this specimen signifies: CD45RA+ positively selected. This TCR derives from a young man in good health. Some clones in this sample may be carry-over from other donors' samples. This sequence uses TRBV5-1 and TRBJ2-5, with 10 junctional bases fitting TRBD2. The base sequence is TGCGCCAGCAGTCCCCCTAGCGGGAGTAGTGAGACCCAGTACTTC. Translated, it reads CASSPPSGSSETQYF.